This T cell receptor (beta chain) appears in the sequencing data of a study of human T cells and chemical hapten exposure. Stated time point: patch test 2, 6 weeks after DPC sensitization. Sample treatment: therapeutic diphenylcyclopropenone sensitization with weekly scalp DPC. This clonotype was seen ten or more times. Germline CDR1 is SGHTA and CDR2 is FQGNSA. V was cut by 5 bases and J by 2 bases, with 8 bases left in between. The CDR3 runs 13 residues. TCRdb re-called the RACE reads with MiXCR, one entry per CDR3 protein. The sample consists of under 90,000 distinct CDR3 sequences, 8.5% of them appearing once.

Sequences were derived from whole blood, sampled in connection with sensitization to the hapten diphenylcyclopropenone (DPC). The sequence derives from a woman in her fifties or sixties with alopecia areata. Some clones in this sample may be carry-over from other donors' samples. V gene TRBV7-2 combines with J gene TRBJ2-3; D perhaps matches TRBD2 (6 bases). CDR3 loop: CASSQGLTDTQYF. The CDR3, as DNA: TGTGCCAGCAGCCAGGGACTCACAGATACGCAGTATTTT.